This paragraph covers one T cell receptor (beta chain) sequence. Its antigen is unidentified. Use of 60 Vbeta and 13 Jbeta primers characterized the PCR. Only in-frame clones appear in the TCRdb table, and some are missing; sequencing was by immunoSEQ multiplex PCR. This table holds around 110,000 clones, roughly 83% found once. The source of the sample is a study of cytomegalovirus exposure and HLA in healthy donors. Study results and caveats: A later analysis linked a missense DCLRE1C variant to TCR beta V- and J-gene trimming.

The ends were cut back, 3 bases at V and 3 bases at J, with 14 bases in the middle. Germline CDR1 and CDR2: SEHNR and FQNEAQ (reference sequence). The CDR3 is made up of 15 amino acids. The chain has TRBV7-9 and TRBJ1-1, with a weak D call TRBD1 (5 bases). This TCR derives from a man under 40 in good health and CMV-seropositive. Sequenced input: PBMCs. In DNA form, the CDR3 reads TGTGCCAGCAGCTTTTTGGCAGGGATGCACACTGAAGCTTTCTTT. This gives the protein CASSFLAGMHTEAFF.